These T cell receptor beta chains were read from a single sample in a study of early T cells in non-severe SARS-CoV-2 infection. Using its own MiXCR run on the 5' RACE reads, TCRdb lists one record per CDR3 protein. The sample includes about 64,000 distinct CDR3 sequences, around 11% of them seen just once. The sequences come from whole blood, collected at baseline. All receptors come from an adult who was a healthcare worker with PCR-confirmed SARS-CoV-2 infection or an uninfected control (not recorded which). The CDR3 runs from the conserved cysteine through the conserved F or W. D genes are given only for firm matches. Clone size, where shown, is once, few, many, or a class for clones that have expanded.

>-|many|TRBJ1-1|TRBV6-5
CASSYSEGRSWTEAFF
TGTGCCAGCAGTTACTCAGAGGGGCGCTCGTGGACTGAAGCTTTCTTT
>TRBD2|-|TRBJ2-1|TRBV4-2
CASSRSGGDYNEQFF
TGTGCCAGCAGCCGGAGCGGGGGGGATTACAATGAGCAGTTCTTC
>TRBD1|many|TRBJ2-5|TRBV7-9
CASSGTGEGVTQYF
TGTGCCAGCAGCGGGACAGGGGAAGGGGTGACCCAGTACTTC
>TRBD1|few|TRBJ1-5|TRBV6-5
CASRRDSLNQPQHF
TGTGCCAGCAGGAGGGACAGCCTTAATCAGCCCCAGCATTTT
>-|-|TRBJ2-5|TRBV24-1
CATSDPGSTGQGTQYF
TGTGCCACCAGTGACCCTGGATCGACCGGACAAGGGACCCAGTACTTC
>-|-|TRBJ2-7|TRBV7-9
CASSFGPYEQYF
TGTGCCAGCAGTTTTGGCCCCTACGAGCAGTACTTC
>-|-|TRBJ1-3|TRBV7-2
CASSLGGRVSGNTIYF
TGTGCCAGCAGCTTAGGCGGCCGGGTCTCTGGAAACACCATATATTTT
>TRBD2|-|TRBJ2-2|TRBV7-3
CASSLTLGGPDTGELFF
TGTGCCAGCAGCTTAACGTTGGGAGGGCCCGATACCGGGGAGCTGTTTTTT
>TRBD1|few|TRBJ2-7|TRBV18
CASSRPGQGVYEQYF
TGTGCCAGCTCACGGCCGGGACAGGGAGTTTACGAGCAGTACTTC
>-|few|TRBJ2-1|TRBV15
CATSSISGTGQFF
TGTGCCACCAGCTCAATCAGCGGGACAGGGCAGTTCTTC
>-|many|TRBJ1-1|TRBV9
CASSVGGSLNTEAFF
TGTGCCAGCAGCGTAGGAGGCAGCTTGAACACTGAAGCTTTCTTT
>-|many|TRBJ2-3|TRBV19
CASSIGAGLTDTQYF
TGTGCCAGTAGTATAGGGGCGGGGCTCACAGATACGCAGTATTTT
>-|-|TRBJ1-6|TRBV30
CAWSEDIPERNSPLHF
TGTGCCTGGAGCGAAGATATACCCGAGAGGAATTCACCCCTCCACTTT
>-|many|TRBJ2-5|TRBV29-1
CSVDWVGIQTQYF
TGCAGCGTTGATTGGGTAGGGATACAGACCCAGTACTTC
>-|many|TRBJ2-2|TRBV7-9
CASSRDRTTGELFF
TGTGCCAGCAGTCGTGACCGTACCACCGGGGAGCTGTTTTTT
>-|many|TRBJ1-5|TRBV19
CASSNLPVKGGNQPQHF
TGTGCCAGTAGTAACCTTCCCGTTAAGGGAGGGAATCAGCCCCAGCATTTT